These T cell receptor beta chains were read from a single sample in a study of blood T cell repertoires in COVID-19. Profiling relied on immunoSEQ multiplex PCR, and the TCRdb table lists in-frame clones only, not all of them. The profile shows roughly 330,000 clones, around 90% of them singletons. Material: peripheral blood. The receptors derive from a young man who had recovered from COVID-19. Each CDR3 is given with its conserved first and last residue. D genes are given only for firm matches. Clone size, where shown, is once, few, many, or a class for clones that have expanded.

TRBD1	TRBV9	TRBJ1-1	.	TGTGCCAGCAGCGTGACAGGGTCGGTAGTCGGTACTGAAGCTTTCTTT	CASSVTGSVVGTEAFF
TRBD2	TRBV6-5	TRBJ2-2	once	TGTGCCAGCAGTCTAGCGGGAGGGATCACCGGGGAGCTGTTTTTT	CASSLAGGITGELFF
.	TRBV7-9	TRBJ1-1	few	TGTGCCAGCAGCTTAGAGGGGAAAAGCACTGAAGCTTTCTTT	CASSLEGKSTEAFF
.	TRBV9	TRBJ1-5	once	TGTGCCAGCGCCAGCGGGGGGGGGAGCAATCAGCCCCAGCATTTT	CASASGGGSNQPQHF
TRBD2	TRBV29-1	TRBJ2-5	many	TGCAGCGTTGAAGCCGGGACTAGCGGGAGGGCCGGAGAGTCACAAGAGACCCAGTACTTC	CSVEAGTSGRAGESQETQYF
TRBD1	TRBV19	TRBJ2-3	.	TGTGCCAGTAGTCCCGGACAGGGTAGGTCAGATACGCAGTATTTT	CASSPGQGRSDTQYF
.	TRBV2	TRBJ1-2	.	TGTGCCAGCAGTGAAGCGAGGGTCATCGACTATGGCTACACCTTC	CASSEARVIDYGYTF
TRBD1	TRBV4-3	TRBJ1-3	few	TGCGCCAGCAGCCGCGTCCCCCAGGGGGAAGGAGGAAACACCATATATTTT	CASSRVPQGEGGNTIYF
TRBD1	TRBV3-1/TRBV3-2	TRBJ1-6	once	TGTGCCAGCAGCCAAGGCCCGGGACAGGGACCACCCCTCCACTTT	CASSQGPGQGPPLHF
.	TRBV9	TRBJ1-1	.	TGTGCCAGCAGCGCAACGGCTTTCAAGGGGGACACTGAAGCTTTCTTT	CASSATAFKGDTEAFF